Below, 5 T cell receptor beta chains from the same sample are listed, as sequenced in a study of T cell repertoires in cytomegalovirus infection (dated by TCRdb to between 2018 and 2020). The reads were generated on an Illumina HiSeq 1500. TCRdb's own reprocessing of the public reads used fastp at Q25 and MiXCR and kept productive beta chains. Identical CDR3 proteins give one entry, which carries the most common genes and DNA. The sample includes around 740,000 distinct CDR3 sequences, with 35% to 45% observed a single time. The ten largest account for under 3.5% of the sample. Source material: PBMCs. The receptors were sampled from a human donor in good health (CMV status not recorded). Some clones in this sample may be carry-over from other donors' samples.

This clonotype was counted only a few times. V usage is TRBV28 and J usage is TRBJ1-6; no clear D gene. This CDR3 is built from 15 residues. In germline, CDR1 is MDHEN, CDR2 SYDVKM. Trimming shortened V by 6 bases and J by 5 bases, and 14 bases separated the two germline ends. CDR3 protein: CASSSTEVDNSPLHF. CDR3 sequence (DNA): TGTGCCAGCAGCTCTACCGAGGTGGATAATTCACCCCTCCACTTT.

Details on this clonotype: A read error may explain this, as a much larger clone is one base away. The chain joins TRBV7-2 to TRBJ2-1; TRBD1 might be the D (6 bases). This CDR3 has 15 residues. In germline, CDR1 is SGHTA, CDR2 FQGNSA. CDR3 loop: CASCLGQGPRNEQFF. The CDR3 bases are TGTGCCAGCTGCTTAGGTCAGGGGCCGAGAAATGAGCAGTTCTTC. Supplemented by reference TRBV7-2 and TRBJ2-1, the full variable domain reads GAGVSQSPSNKVTEKGKDVELRCDPISGHTALYWYRQSLGQGLEFLIYFQGNSAPDKSGLPSDRFSAERTGGSVSTLTIQRTQQEDSAVYLCASCLGQGPRNEQFFGPGTRLTVL.

CDR3 protein: CASSQDWRITDTQYF. The CDR3 DNA follows: TGCGCCAGCAGCCAAGATTGGCGGATCACAGATACGCAGTATTTT. The chain uses TRBV4-1 and TRBJ2-3; D gene uncertain. This CDR3 contains 15 residues. In germline, CDR1 is MGHRA, CDR2 YSYEKL. V was clipped by 0 bases and J by 2 bases, with 9 bases between them.

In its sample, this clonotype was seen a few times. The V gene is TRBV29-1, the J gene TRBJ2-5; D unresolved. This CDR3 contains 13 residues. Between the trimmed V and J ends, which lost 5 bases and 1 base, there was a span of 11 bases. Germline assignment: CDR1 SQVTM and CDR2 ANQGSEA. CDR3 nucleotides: TGCAGCGTTTGCGCACAGCTCCAAGAGACCCAGTACTTC. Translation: CSVCAQLQETQYF.

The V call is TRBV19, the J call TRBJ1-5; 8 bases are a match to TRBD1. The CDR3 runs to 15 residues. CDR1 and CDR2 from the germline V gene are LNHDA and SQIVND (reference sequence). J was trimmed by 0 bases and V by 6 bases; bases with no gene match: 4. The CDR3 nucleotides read TGTGCCAGTAGCTGGACAGGGTATAGCAATCAGCCCCAGCATTTT. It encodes CASSWTGYSNQPQHF.